This T cell receptor delta chain was sequenced for a study of gamma-delta T cells after stem cell transplantation. The CDR3 extends over 16 amino acids. Trimming stripped 3 bases from V and 0 bases from J, with 16 bases between. Germline V CDR1 and CDR2: GEAIGNYY, EKD. This clone appeared a few times. A single base is all that separates this from a far larger clone, so a read error is likely. The same CDR3 is also encoded by other DNA sequences in this sample. TCRdb made new clone calls on the RT-PCR reads using CATT. Of about 1,200 delta-chain clones in the sample, less than 2% were seen once. The chain is built from TRDV2 and TRDJ1; D call uncertain. The sample comprised gamma-delta T cells. The sequence was obtained from a human donor. It is not recorded whose cells these are; they may come from a transplant donor. The CDR3 sequence is CACDHLGGPYTDKLIF. CDR3 sequence (DNA): TGTGCCTGTGACCATCTTGGAGGGCCGTACACCGATAAACTCATCTTT.